This TCR beta chain was documented in a study of blood T cell repertoires in COVID-19. Study-wide background: Sources were T cells, B-cell-depleted T cells, or PBMCs; the material itself was cDNA or gDNA.

Looked up from germline, CDR1 is SGDLS and CDR2 is YYNGEE. The CDR3 consists of 14 residues. V gave up 4 bases and J gave up 8 bases, with 16 bases separating them. Data came from immunoSEQ multiplex PCR; TCRdb stores just in-frame clones and leaves some out. The data hold approximately 300,000 clones, with 70% to 90% observed a single time. Followed longitudinally, the Seattle patients had been enrolled during active infection. This TCR was recovered from a woman aged 45-60 years with COVID-19, enrolled during active disease. The specimen was peripheral blood. V gene TRBV9 combines with J gene TRBJ1-3; D is perhaps TRBD1 (6 bases). CDR3 protein: CASSLAAGVDTIYF. The CDR3 DNA reads as TGTGCCAGCAGCCTCGCCGCAGGGGTGGACACCATATATTTT.